Presented here are 9 T cell receptor beta chains from one specimen sequenced in a study of CD8+CD57+ T cells in acquired aplastic anemia listed by TCRdb under 2018. Flow cytometry had shown CD8+CD57+ cell expansion in the patients selected for sequencing. The instrument given in TCRdb is Illumina HiSeq 2000. Genomic DNA served as template for TCR beta VDJ combination and CDR3 sequence profiling. The public reads were reprocessed in TCRdb via fastp at Q25 and MiXCR, keeping in-frame beta chains. Each CDR3 protein appears once, grouped with its most common genes and DNA. This sample comprises about 160,000 distinct CDR3 sequences, 65% to 75% of them detected only once. The ten largest account for 35% to 60% of the sample. Sequenced material: sorted CD4+, CD8+, or CD8+CD57+ T cells (not recorded which) from PBMCs. The receptors here all came from a human donor with aplastic anemia.

The V call is TRBV4-1, the J call TRBJ2-6; D tentatively reads TRBD1 or TRBD2 (5 bases each). V lost 1 base and J lost 0, with 13 bases in between. The CDR3 has 18 residues. Germline CDR1 and CDR2: MGHRA and YSYEKL. The CDR3 region has the DNA TGCGCCAGCAGCCAAGGAGGGGATCCTCTCTCTGGGGCCAACGTCCTGACTTTC. Translation: CASSQGGDPLSGANVLTF.

This chain uses TRBV25-1 with TRBJ1-1; tentatively, D is TRBD1 (6 bases). Trimming removed 6 bases at V and 5 bases at J, with 10 bases between. This CDR3 has 12 residues. Germline V gene lookup returns CDR1 MGHDK and CDR2 SYGVNS. The DNA of the CDR3 is TGTGCCAGCAGGGACAGCTGGACTGAAGCTTTCTTT. This encodes CASRDSWTEAFF. The entire variable domain, with the rest obtained from reference TRBV25-1 and TRBJ1-1, is as follows: EADIYQTPRYLVIGTGKKITLECSQTMGHDKMYWYQQDPGMELHLIHYSYGVNSTEKGDLSSESTVSRIRTEHFPLTLESARPSHTSQYLCASRDSWTEAFFGQGTRLTVV.

As for this clonotype: The missing conserved phenylalanine or tryptophan at the end of this CDR3 makes a read error likely. Because the CDR3's place on the DNA is in doubt, the DNA is left out and the CDR3 is given as listed by TCRdb. The CDR3: CSVEDVAGRVY. The chain combines TRBV29-1 with TRBJ2-5; the D call in the table, TRBD2, was not verified against the DNA. The V gene's germline CDR1 is SQVTM and CDR2 ANQGSEA. The CDR3 has 11 amino acids, counting both end residues.

This chain uses TRBV7-8 with TRBJ2-7; the D is unclear. This CDR3 has 15 residues. Germline values: CDR1 SGHVS, CDR2 FQNEAQ. Trimming took off 1 base at V and 0 bases at J, with 10 bases between the two ends. CDR3 loop: CASSLGLGSSYEQYF. The CDR3, as DNA: TGTGCCAGCAGCTTAGGTTTGGGTTCCTCCTACGAGCAGTACTTC.

The rearrangement joins TRBV20-1 to TRBJ2-3; TRBD2 matches 7 bases. Germline V lookup: CDR1 DFQATT, CDR2 SNEGSKA (reference sequence). This CDR3 region has 13 residues. J lost 3 bases, V lost 8 bases, and 8 bases had no gene match. The CDR3 DNA sequence: TGCAGTTCTGCGGCGGGAGCGACAGATACGCAGTATTTT. This gives the protein CSSAAGATDTQYF.

This chain connects TRBV20-1 to TRBJ2-2; no reliable D call. Germline V gene sequence: CDR1 DFQATT, CDR2 SNEGSKA (reference sequence). V lost 3 bases to trimming and J lost 3 bases, with 11 bases between them. This CDR3 is 14 amino acids long. CDR3 in amino acids: CSARAAGDTGELFF. For the CDR3, the DNA is TGCAGTGCTAGGGCGGCTGGGGACACCGGGGAGCTGTTTTTT.

The CDR3 coding sequence is TGTGCCAGCCTCACCCCGGGACTAGCGGGAGCCAGGGACTCTGGGGCCAACGTCCTGACTTTC. Translation gives CASLTPGLAGARDSGANVLTF. The V and J genes are TRBV24-1 and TRBJ2-6; TRBD2 matches 14 bases. V lost 11 bases and J lost 0; bases outside the gene matches: 17. CDR1 is KGHDR, CDR2 SFDVKD, per germline. This CDR3 comprises 21 residues.

The V and J genes are TRBV29-1 and TRBJ2-5, with D maybe TRBD2 (6 bases). CDR3 length: 12 residues. The V gene lost 8 bases and the J gene lost 5 bases, with 15 bases spanning the gap. Germline CDR1 SQVTM, CDR2 ANQGSEA. CDR3 amino acids: CSLGTPGETQYF. The DNA for the CDR3 is TGCAGCTTAGGGACTCCGGGGGAGACCCAGTACTTC. The variable domain in full, completed from reference TRBV29-1 and TRBJ2-5, reads SAVISQKPSRDICQRGTSLTIQCQVDSQVTMMFWYRQQPGQSLTLIATANQGSEATYESGFVIDKFPISRPNLTFSTLTVSNMSPEDSSIYLCSLGTPGETQYFGPGTRLLVL.

This clonotype came up a few times. This chain uses TRBV24-1 with TRBJ1-4; D remains ambiguous. Between the trimmed V and J ends, which lost 4 bases and 0 bases, there was a span of 8 bases. The CDR3 consists of 15 residues. The germline CDR1 and CDR2 sequences are KGHDR and SFDVKD. The CDR3 DNA reads as TGTGCCACCAGTGAGGGATCCGCAACTAATGAAAAACTGTTTTTT. Its protein is CATSEGSATNEKLFF.